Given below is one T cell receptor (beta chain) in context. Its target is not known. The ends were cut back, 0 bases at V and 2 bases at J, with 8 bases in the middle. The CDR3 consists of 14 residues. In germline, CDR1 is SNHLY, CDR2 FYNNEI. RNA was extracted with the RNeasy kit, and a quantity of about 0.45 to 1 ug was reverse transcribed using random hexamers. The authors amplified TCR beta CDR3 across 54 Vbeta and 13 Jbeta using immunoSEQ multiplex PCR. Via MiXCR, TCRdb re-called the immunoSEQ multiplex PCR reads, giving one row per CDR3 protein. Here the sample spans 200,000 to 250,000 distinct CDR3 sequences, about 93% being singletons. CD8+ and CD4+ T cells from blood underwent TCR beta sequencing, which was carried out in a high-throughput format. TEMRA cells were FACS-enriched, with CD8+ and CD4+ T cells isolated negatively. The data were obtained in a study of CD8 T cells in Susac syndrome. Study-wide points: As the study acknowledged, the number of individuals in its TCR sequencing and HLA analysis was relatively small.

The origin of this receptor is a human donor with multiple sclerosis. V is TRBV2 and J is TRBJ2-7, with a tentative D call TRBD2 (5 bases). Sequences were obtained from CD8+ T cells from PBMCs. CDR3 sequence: CASSEAEETYEQYF. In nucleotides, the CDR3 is TGTGCCAGCAGTGAAGCGGAGGAGACCTACGAGCAGTACTTC.